This T cell receptor beta chain stems from a study of T-cell memory formation after mild COVID-19. Constant-segment primers were used for 5'RACE, and the resulting TCR alpha and TCR beta cDNA libraries carried sample barcodes and UMIs. MiXCR was run by TCRdb on the 5' RACE reads, yielding one entry per CDR3 protein. This table has fewer than 550,000 distinct CDR3 sequences, around 20% appearing once. The material sequenced was PBMCs or a T cell subset sorted from them (not recorded which). The source of this sequence is an adult woman who had mild COVID-19 (a few samples of this study predate the infection). Cell type and time point are not known.

The CDR3 sequence is CSARDRRYTDTQYF. DNA for the CDR3: TGCAGTGCCAGGGACAGGCGCTACACAGATACGCAGTATTTT. The chain combines TRBV20-1 with TRBJ2-3, with TRBD1 matching 8 bases. CDR3 size: 14 residues. J lost 2 bases, V lost 6 bases, and 7 bases had no gene match. The germline V gene encodes CDR1 DFQATT and CDR2 SNEGSKA (reference sequence).